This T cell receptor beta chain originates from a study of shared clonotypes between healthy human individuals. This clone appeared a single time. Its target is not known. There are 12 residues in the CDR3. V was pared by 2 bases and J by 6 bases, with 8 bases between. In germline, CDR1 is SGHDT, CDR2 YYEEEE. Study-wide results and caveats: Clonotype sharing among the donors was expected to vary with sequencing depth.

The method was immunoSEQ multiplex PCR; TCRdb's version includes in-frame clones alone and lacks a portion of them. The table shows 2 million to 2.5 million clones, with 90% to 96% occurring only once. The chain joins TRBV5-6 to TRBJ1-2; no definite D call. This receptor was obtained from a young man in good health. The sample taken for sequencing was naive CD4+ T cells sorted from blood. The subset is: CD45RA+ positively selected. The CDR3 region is CASSFSRDGYTF. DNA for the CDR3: TGTGCCAGCAGCTTTAGCCGGGATGGCTACACCTTC.